One and the same sample provided the 5 T cell receptor beta chains below, sequenced in a study of response to subunit inactivated influenza vaccine. TCRdb reanalysed the RT-PCR reads using MiXCR and keeps one entry per CDR3 protein. The data show 650,000 to 800,000 distinct CDR3 sequences, about 15% seen once. Source: PBMCs from blood, taken 14 to 15 days before vaccination. The receptors originated from a man over 45 who received an inactivated influenza vaccine.

This clonotype was counted only a few times. The chain couples TRBV6-6 to TRBJ2-2; 7 bases are shared with TRBD2. Germline V gene sequence: CDR1 MNHNY, CDR2 SVGAGI (reference sequence). J was trimmed by 7 bases and V by 5 bases; bases with no gene match: 4. The CDR3 is made up of 13 amino acids. CDR3 loop: CASSRSGVGELFF. CDR3 sequence (DNA): TGTGCCAGCAGTCGCAGCGGGGTCGGGGAGCTGTTTTTT.

The chain recombines TRBV28 with TRBJ2-7, with 9 bases fitting TRBD2. There are 13 residues in the CDR3. After removal of 3 bases from V and 5 bases from J, the junction contained 2 bases not matched to a gene. Germline assignment: CDR1 MDHEN and CDR2 SYDVKM. CDR3 region: CASSFVAGDEQYF. DNA for the CDR3: TGTGCCAGCAGTTTCGTAGCGGGAGACGAGCAGTACTTC. The entire variable domain, with the rest obtained from reference TRBV28 and TRBJ2-7, is as follows: DVKVTQSSRYLVKRTGEKVFLECVQDMDHENMFWYRQDPGLGLRLIYFSYDVKMKEKGDIPEGYSVSREKKERFSLILESASTNQTSMYLCASSFVAGDEQYFGPGTRLTVT.

This clonotype was seen many times. V and J are TRBV12-3 or TRBV12-4 and TRBJ1-1; TRBD1 is a possible D gene (6 bases). Trimming removed 1 base from V and 1 base from J, with 10 bases in between. The CDR3 has 15 residues. The CDR3 loop reads CASSLEAGANTEAFF. CDR3 in DNA: TGTGCCAGCAGTTTAGAGGCAGGGGCGAACACTGAAGCTTTCTTT.

The V call is TRBV7-2, the J call TRBJ1-2; a weak D match, TRBD1 (6 bases). CDR1 and CDR2 (germline): SGHTA, FQGNSA. V dropped 0 bases and J dropped 2 bases, with 10 bases sitting between them. This CDR3 contains 15 residues. CDR3 DNA sequence: TGTGCCAGCAGCTTAGCACCGGGGGCAAACTATGGCTACACCTTC. Translated: CASSLAPGANYGYTF.

The chain combines TRBV20-1 with TRBJ1-5; no firm D call. Between the trimmed V and J ends, which lost 0 bases and 5 bases, there was a span of 11 bases. The CDR3 consists of 14 residues. Per germline, CDR1 DFQATT and CDR2 SNEGSKA (reference sequence). The CDR3 sequence is CSARDVAGYQPQHF. CDR3 bases: TGCAGTGCTAGAGATGTCGCGGGTTATCAGCCCCAGCATTTT.